The rows below give T cell receptor beta chains drawn from one sample of a study of cytomegalovirus exposure and HLA in healthy donors. The protocol was immunoSEQ multiplex PCR, while the TCRdb copy is restricted to in-frame clones and leaves out a portion. The table shows approximately 190,000 clones, with about 83% occurring only once. Sequencing input: PBMCs. The receptors shown here come from a man between 35 and 55 years old in good health and CMV-seropositive. Both conserved end residues are part of each CDR3. A D gene is named only where the DNA matches it firmly. Some rows have no size entry. The others give once, few or many, or a class for an expanded clone.

TRBD1 | TRBJ2-4 | TRBV5-4 | NA | CASSSAKGAAKNIQYF | TGTGCCAGCAGCTCTGCAAAGGGGGCGGCCAAAAACATTCAGTACTTC
TRBD1 | TRBJ2-7 | TRBV7-6 | NA | CASSSQTGAYEQYF | TGTGCCAGCAGCTCCCAAACAGGGGCCTACGAGCAGTACTTC
TRBD2 | TRBJ2-1 | TRBV14 | NA | CASSRHGGILVGQFF | TGTGCCAGCAGCCGTCACGGGGGGATCTTAGTTGGGCAGTTCTTC
NA | TRBJ1-1 | TRBV19 | NA | CASSIGREAFF | TGTGCCAGTAGTATAGGCCGGGAAGCTTTCTTT
TRBD1 | TRBJ1-5 | TRBV2 | NA | CASSQGAYSNQPQHF | TGTGCCAGCAGTCAGGGGGCCTATAGCAATCAGCCCCAGCATTTT
NA | TRBJ2-5 | TRBV7-2 | NA | CASSDLPGYETQYF | TGTGCCAGCAGCGATCTTCCAGGGTATGAGACCCAGTACTTC
NA | TRBJ1-2 | TRBV7-2 | NA | CASSQNPPVTNYGYTF | TGTGCCAGCAGCCAGAACCCCCCCGTGACTAACTATGGCTACACCTTC
NA | TRBJ1-1 | TRBV7-8 | NA | CASSLVSGGGMNTEAFF | TGTGCCAGCAGCTTAGTCTCGGGGGGAGGGATGAACACTGAAGCTTTCTTT
NA | TRBJ2-1 | TRBV4-2 | NA | CASSQGLYNEQFF | TGTGCCAGCAGCCAAGGACTATACAATGAGCAGTTCTTC
TRBD1 | TRBJ2-1 | TRBV28 | NA | CASSSDRGRNEQFF | TGTGCCAGCAGTTCCGACAGGGGGCGAAATGAGCAGTTCTTC
TRBD1 | TRBJ2-6 | TRBV9 | NA | CASSAREDRLRVLTF | TGTGCCAGCAGCGCACGTGAGGACAGGCTCAGGGTCCTGACTTTC
TRBD1 | TRBJ2-7 | TRBV18 | NA | CASSPKLPGQTSYEQYF | TGTGCCAGCTCACCTAAACTCCCGGGACAGACCTCCTACGAGCAGTACTTC
TRBD2 | TRBJ2-1 | TRBV11-1 | few | CASRDYSGSYEQFF | TGTGCCAGCAGAGATTATAGCGGGAGTTATGAGCAGTTCTTC
TRBD1 | TRBJ1-2 | TRBV5-1 | NA | CASSLFGDERQGRLGYTF | TGCGCCAGCAGCCTGTTTGGGGATGAGAGACAGGGGCGTCTTGGCTACACCTTC
NA | TRBJ2-4 | TRBV7-7 | NA | CASSSQRSTGSPKNIQYF | TGTGCTAGCAGCTCTCAAAGGTCTACAGGGTCGCCCAAAAACATTCAGTACTTC
TRBD1 | TRBJ2-1 | TRBV5-1 | NA | CASSLEAGGYNEQFF | TGCGCCAGCAGCTTGGAGGCAGGGGGATACAATGAGCAGTTCTTC
NA | TRBJ2-7 | TRBV6-5 | NA | CASKSTFSSYEQYF | TGTGCCAGCAAATCGACATTTAGCTCCTACGAGCAGTACTTC
TRBD2 | TRBJ2-3 | TRBV7-3 | NA | CASSLSGTTDTQYF | TGTGCCAGCAGTCTTAGCGGGACCACAGATACGCAGTATTTT
NA | TRBJ2-7 | TRBV28 | NA | CASSLWGETYEQYF | TGTGCCAGCAGTTTATGGGGAGAAACCTACGAGCAGTACTTC
TRBD2 | TRBJ2-7 | TRBV5-1 | NA | CASSSDGGYEQYF | TGCGCCAGCAGCTCTGACGGGGGGTACGAGCAGTACTTC
TRBD2 | TRBJ2-1 | TRBV7-8 | NA | CASSLLLLADFEQFF | TGTGCCAGCAGCTTATTGTTACTAGCGGACTTTGAGCAGTTCTTC
TRBD1 | TRBJ1-2 | TRBV4-2 | NA | CASSQASLLQGDGYTF | TGTGCCAGCAGCCAAGCCTCCCTCCTTCAGGGGGATGGCTACACCTTC
NA | TRBJ1-4 | TRBV9 | NA | CASSVDGGYNEKLFF | TGTGCCAGCAGCGTAGATGGCGGGTATAATGAAAAACTGTTTTTT
TRBD2 | TRBJ2-2 | TRBV2 | once | CASSPSGTSTGELFF | TGTGCCAGCTCGCCTAGCGGGACTAGCACCGGGGAGCTGTTTTTT
TRBD2 | TRBJ2-2 | TRBV6-1 | NA | CASSEPISGRAGELFF | TGTGCCAGCAGTGAACCAATTAGCGGGAGGGCCGGGGAGCTGTTTTTT
NA | TRBJ2-3 | TRBV4-3 | NA | CASSPREIVTDTQYF | TGCGCCAGCAGCCCCCGGGAGATAGTAACAGATACGCAGTATTTT
NA | TRBJ1-1 | TRBV6-1 | once | CASSRTALINTEAFF | TGTGCCAGCAGCCGGACAGCCCTTATAAACACTGAAGCTTTCTTT